The TCR beta chain under discussion was sequenced for a study of shared clonotypes between healthy human individuals. In the study overall: Donors had three CD4 naive, three CD4 memory, two CD8 naive and one CD8 memory plate apiece.

This CDR3 is 12 amino acids long. CDR1 is SNHLY and CDR2 is FYNNEI in the germline V gene. V shed 8 bases and J shed 12 bases, with 17 bases lying between them. The material for each subset, its genomic DNA, was split evenly across several immunoSEQ plates. This table comes from immunoSEQ multiplex PCR, and its TCRdb copy is limited to in-frame clones, with some not included. The repertoire holds some 2,100,000 clones, with under 97% as singletons. Regarding the study as a whole: Larger richness was generally estimated for naive than memory subsets.

Notes on this clone: Its antigen is not known.

Donors had no recently reported acute infections or vaccinations and were HIV-negative. The TCR was taken from a man in his late teens or twenties in good health. The chain uses TRBV2 and TRBJ2-4; a weak D match, TRBD2 (6 bases). The sequenced material came from naive CD4+ T cells sorted from blood. Regarding subset: CD45RA+ positively selected. CDR3 DNA sequence: TGTGCCAGCCGGGACGGACTACGGGGTCAGTACTTC. It yields the protein CASRDGLRGQYF.